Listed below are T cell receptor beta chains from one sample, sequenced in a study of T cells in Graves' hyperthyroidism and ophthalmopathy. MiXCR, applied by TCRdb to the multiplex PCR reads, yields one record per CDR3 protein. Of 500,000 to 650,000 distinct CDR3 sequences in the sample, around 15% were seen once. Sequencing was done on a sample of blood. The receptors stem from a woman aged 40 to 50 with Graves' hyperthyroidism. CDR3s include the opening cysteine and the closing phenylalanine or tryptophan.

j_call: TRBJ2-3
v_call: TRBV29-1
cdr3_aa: CSVESGLITDTQYF

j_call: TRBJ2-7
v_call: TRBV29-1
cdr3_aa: CSVGLAGDSEQYF

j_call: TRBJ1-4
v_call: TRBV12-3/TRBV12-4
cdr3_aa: CASSPIRGGVLKLFF

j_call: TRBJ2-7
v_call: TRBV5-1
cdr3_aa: CASSITSGYEQYF

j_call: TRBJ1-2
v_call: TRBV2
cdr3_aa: CASSEAPQASGYTF

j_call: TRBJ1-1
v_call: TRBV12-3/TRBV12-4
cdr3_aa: CASSFHRIFSGTEAFF

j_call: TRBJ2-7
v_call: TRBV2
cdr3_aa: CASDEGQGAHEQYF

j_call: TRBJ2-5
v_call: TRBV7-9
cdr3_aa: CASSPPTKETQYF

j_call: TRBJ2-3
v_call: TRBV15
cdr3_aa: CATESGRVRTDTQYF

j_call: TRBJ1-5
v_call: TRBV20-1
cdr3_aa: CSASWGVGQPQHF

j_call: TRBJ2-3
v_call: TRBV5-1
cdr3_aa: CASSRGKATDTQYF

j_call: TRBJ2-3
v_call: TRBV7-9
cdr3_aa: CASSLGTSGSISDTQYF

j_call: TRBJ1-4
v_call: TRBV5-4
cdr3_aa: CASSWDRATNEKLFF

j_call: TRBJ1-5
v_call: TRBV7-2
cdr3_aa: CASSLGGDGNQPQHF

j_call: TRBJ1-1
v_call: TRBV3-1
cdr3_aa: CASSQLQGSEAFF

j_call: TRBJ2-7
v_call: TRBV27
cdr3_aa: CASSPYRGGYEQYF

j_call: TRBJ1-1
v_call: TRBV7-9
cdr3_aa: CASSTDRADKPEAFF

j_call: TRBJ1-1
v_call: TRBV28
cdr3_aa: CASSILRTEAFF

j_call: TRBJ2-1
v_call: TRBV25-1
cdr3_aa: CASTEGHNEQFF

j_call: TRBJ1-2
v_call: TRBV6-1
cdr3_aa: CASSATPIVGLRYTF

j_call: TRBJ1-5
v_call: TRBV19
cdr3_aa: CASSIDLQGSQPQHF

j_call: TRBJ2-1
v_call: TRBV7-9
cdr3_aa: CASSPGQGGRSEQFF

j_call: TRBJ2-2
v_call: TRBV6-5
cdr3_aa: CASSYSALTGELFF

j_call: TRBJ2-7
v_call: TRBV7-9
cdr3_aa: CASSSFQGSYEQYF

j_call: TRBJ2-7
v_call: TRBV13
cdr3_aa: CASSWAGVGTYEQYF

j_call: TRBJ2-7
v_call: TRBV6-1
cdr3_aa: CASRTPGLAGGYEQYF

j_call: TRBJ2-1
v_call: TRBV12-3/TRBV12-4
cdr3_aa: CASSVYRTSGREDEQFF

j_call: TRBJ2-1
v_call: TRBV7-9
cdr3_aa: CASSPKQGASYNEQFF

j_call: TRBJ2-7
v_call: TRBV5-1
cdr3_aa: CASSSAGGQASFSYEQYF

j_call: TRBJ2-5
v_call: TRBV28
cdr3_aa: CASGWGETQYF

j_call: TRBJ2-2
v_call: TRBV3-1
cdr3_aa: CASSQVLGLAGRKGAGELFF

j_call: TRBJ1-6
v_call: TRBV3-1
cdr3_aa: CASSQVESSPLHF

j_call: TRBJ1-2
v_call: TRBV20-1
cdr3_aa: CSARDGTGGSGYTF

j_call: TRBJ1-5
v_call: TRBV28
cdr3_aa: CASSSLPGAGGNQPQHF

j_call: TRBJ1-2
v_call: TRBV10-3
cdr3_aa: CAISPDRGQGYTF

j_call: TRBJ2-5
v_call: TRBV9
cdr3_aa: CASSPTGLQETQYF

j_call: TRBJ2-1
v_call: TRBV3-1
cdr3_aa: CASSPSSGGADEQFF

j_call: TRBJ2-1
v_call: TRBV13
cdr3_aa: CASSLVAEQFF

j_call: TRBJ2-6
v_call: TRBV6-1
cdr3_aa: CASGTGYSGANVLTF

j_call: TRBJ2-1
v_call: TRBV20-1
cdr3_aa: CSAMTSGRGNSYNEQFF

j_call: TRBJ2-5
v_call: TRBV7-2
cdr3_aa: CATRAAAQETQYF

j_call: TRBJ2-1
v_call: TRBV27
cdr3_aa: CASSPPGLAVNEQFF

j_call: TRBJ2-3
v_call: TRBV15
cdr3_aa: CATSRGGQGGTDTQYF

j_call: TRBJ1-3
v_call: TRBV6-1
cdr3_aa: CASSETSGNTIYF

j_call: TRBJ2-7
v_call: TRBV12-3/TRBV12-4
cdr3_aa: CASSFRDRTYEQYF

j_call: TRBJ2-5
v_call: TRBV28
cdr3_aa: CASSLEGGVETQYF

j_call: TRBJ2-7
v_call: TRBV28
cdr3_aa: CASSPVGVDEQYF

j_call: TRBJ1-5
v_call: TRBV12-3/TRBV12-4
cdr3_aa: CASSLLDQPQHF

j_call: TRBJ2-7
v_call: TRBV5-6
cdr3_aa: CASSLRGELQQYF

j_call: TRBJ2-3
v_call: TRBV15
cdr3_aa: CATSRDWSGPQFHLNTDTQYF

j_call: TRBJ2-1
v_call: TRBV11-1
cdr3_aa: CASSLARLINEQFF

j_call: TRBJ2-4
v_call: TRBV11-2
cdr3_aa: CASSLATDLAKNIQYF

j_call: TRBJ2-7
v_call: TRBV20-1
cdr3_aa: CSATLADRGNYEQYF

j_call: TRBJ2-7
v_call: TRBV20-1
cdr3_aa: CSARDMNRGSYEQYF